This TCR beta chain was identified during a study of regulatory T cells in long-lasting Graves disease. This clonotype has just a few counts. The TCR beta library used iRepertoire HTBI primers with Arm-PCR amplification of CDR3. In the authors' methods: From all samples, identification returned 14 TRBJ and just over 60 TRBV segments. TCRdb re-called the multiplex PCR reads with MiXCR, one entry per CDR3 protein. The V and J calls and clone size are TCRdb's, not the authors'. The table includes approximately 400,000 distinct CDR3 sequences, 20% detected once. Time point given: persistent/refractory GD, antithyroid drugs over 5 years with positive TRAb. TCR sequences were obtained from RNA taken from PBMCs. Patients all came to the study from an endocrinology department in Xi'an, China. The sample in question was peripheral blood mononuclear cells (PBMCs), obtained when the disease was refractory, from a patient treated with antithyroid drugs. This sequence was found in a female donor with Graves disease.

As DNA, the CDR3 is TGTGCCAGCAGTGAGTTATTACAGTTCTTC. It yields the protein CASSELLQFF. V gene TRBV2 combines with J gene TRBJ2-1; D not resolved. Germline-derived CDR1 and CDR2 are SNHLY and FYNNEI. The CDR3 has 10 residues. With 3 bases removed from V and 13 bases from J, the gap between germline ends came to 7 bases.